The present entry profiles one T cell receptor beta chain with its context. Its antigen is as yet unknown. This specimen belongs to a study of cytomegalovirus exposure and HLA in healthy donors. Overall study findings and caveats: In a later analysis, CMV-associated beta chains were mostly HLA-associated, it appeared. In a later analysis, donors in an Asian-associated ancestry cluster reportedly had fewer N-insertions in productive TCRs than the cohort mean.

The CDR3 sequence is 14 residues long. Germline values: CDR1 SQVTM, CDR2 ANQGSEA. V gave up 4 bases and J gave up 3 bases, with 13 bases separating them. The PCR made use of 60 Vbeta and 13 Jbeta primers. TCRdb's copy holds only in-frame clones and misses some; the assay was immunoSEQ multiplex PCR. Among roughly 130,000 clones listed, approximately 82% were seen once. Input material: PBMCs. The gene calls are TRBV29-1 and TRBJ2-1, with D tentatively TRBD1 (6 bases). The receptor was isolated from a man aged 50-59 years in good health and CMV-seronegative. CDR3 in DNA: TGCAGCGTTGTTTTCGTACAGGGCTACAATGAGCAGTTCTTC. Residues: CSVVFVQGYNEQFF.